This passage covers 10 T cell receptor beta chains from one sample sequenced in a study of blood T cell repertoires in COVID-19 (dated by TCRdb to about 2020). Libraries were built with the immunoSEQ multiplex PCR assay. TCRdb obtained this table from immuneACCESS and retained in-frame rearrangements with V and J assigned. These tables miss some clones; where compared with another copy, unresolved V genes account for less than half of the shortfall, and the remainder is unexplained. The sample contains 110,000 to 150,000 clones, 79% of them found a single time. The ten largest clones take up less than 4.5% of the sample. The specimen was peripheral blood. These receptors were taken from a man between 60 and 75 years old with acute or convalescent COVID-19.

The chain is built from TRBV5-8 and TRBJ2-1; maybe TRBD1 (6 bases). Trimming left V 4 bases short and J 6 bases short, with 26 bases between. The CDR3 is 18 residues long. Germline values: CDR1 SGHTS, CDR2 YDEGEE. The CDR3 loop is CASSPGNSGQGRFNEQFF. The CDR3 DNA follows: TGTGCCAGCAGCCCCGGGAACTCTGGGCAGGGGCGGTTCAATGAGCAGTTCTTC.

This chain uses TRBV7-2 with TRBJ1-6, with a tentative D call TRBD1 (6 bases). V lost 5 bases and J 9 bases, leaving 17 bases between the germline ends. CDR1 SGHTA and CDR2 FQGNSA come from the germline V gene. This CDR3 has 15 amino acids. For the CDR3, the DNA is TGTGCCAGCAGCCACAGGGACCCCACCGGTTCACCCCTCCACTTT. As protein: CASSHRDPTGSPLHF.

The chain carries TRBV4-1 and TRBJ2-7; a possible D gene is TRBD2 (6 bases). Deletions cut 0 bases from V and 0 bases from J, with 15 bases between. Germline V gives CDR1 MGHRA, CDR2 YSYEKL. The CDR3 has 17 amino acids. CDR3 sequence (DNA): TGCGCCAGCAGCCAAGATCTGGGCGGGGCGGACTCCTACGAGCAGTACTTC. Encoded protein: CASSQDLGGADSYEQYF.

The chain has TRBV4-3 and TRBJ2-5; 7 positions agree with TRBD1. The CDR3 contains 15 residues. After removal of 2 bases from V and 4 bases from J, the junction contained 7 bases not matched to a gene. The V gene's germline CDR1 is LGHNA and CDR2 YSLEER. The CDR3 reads CASSQSGQRGETQYF. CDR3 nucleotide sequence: TGCGCCAGCAGCCAATCGGGACAGCGAGGAGAGACCCAGTACTTC.

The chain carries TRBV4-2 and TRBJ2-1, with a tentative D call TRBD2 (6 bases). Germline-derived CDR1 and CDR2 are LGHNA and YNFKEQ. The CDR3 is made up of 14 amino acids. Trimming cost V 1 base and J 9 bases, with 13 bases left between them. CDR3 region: CASSQVQVGGEQFF. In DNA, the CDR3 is TGTGCCAGCAGCCAAGTTCAGGTGGGGGGTGAGCAGTTCTTC.

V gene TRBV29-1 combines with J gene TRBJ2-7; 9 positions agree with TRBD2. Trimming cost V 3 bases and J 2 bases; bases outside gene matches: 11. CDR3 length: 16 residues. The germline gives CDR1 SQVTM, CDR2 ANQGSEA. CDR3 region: CSVEGDAAGGTYEQYF. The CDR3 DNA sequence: TGCAGCGTTGAGGGGGATGCTGCGGGAGGGACCTACGAGCAGTACTTC.

CDR3 loop: CASSPSLTGRFEKLFF. DNA of the CDR3: TGCGCCAGCAGCCCTTCCCTGACAGGGAGGTTTGAAAAACTGTTTTTT. This sequence joins TRBV4-1 and TRBJ1-4, with TRBD1 matching over 7 bases. The junction had 12 bases not matched to a gene; V was cut back by 4 bases and J by 7 bases. Germline CDR1 reads MGHRA; CDR2 reads YSYEKL. The CDR3 totals 16 residues.

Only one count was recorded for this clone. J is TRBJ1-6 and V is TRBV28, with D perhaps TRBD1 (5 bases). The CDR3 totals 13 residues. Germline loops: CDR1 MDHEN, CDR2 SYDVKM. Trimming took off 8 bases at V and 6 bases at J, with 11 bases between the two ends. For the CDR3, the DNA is TGTGCCAGCGGCTGGGGGGTTAATTCACCCCTCCACTTT. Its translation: CASGWGVNSPLHF.

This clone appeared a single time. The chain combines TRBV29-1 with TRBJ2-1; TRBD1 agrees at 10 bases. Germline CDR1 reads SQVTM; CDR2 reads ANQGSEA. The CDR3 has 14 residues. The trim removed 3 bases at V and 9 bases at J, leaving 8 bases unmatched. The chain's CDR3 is CSVDVGGQGSEQFF. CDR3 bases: TGCAGCGTTGATGTCGGGGGACAGGGGTCTGAGCAGTTCTTC.

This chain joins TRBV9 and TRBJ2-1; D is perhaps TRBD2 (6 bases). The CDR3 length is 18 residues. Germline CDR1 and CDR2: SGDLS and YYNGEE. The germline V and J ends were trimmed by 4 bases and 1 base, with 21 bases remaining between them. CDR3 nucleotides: TGTGCCAGCAGCCCCCGGTATGGGGGGTCCAGATCCTACAATGAGCAGTTCTTC. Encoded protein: CASSPRYGGSRSYNEQFF.